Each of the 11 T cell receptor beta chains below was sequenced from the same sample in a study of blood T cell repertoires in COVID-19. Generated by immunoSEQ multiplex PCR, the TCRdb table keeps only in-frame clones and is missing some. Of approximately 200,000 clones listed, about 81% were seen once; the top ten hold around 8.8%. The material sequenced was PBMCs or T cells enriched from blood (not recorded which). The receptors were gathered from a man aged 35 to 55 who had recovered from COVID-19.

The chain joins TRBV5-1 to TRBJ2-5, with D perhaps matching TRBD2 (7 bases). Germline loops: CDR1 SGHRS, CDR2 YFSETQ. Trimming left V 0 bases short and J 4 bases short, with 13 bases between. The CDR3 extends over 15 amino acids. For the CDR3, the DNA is TGCGCCAGCAGCTTGGCCGGGGGGCGCGGAGAGACCCAGTACTTC. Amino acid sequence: CASSLAGGRGETQYF.

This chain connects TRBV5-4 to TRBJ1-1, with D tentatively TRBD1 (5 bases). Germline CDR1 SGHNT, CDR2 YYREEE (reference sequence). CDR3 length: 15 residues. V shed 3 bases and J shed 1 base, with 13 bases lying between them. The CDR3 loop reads CASSWQGSANTEAFF. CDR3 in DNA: TGTGCCAGCAGCTGGCAGGGATCGGCGAACACTGAAGCTTTCTTT. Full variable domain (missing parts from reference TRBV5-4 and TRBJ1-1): ETGVTQSPTHLIKTRGQQVTLRCSSQSGHNTVSWYQQALGQGPQFIFQYYREEENGRGNFPPRFSGLQFPNYSSELNVNALELDDSALYLCASSWQGSANTEAFFGQGTRLTVV.

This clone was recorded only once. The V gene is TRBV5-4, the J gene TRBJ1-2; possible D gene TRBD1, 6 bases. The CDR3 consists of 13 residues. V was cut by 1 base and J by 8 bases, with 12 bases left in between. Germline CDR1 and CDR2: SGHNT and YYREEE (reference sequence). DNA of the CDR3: TGTGCCAGCAGCTTGTACAGGGCCTACGGCTACACCTTC. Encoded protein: CASSLYRAYGYTF.

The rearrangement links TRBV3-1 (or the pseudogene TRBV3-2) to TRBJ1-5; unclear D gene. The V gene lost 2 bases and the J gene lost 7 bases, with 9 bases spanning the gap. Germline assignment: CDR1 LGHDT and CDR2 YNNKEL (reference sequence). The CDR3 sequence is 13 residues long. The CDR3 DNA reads TGTGCCAGCAGCCAATTCTCGCGGCAGCCCCAGCATTTT. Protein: CASSQFSRQPQHF.

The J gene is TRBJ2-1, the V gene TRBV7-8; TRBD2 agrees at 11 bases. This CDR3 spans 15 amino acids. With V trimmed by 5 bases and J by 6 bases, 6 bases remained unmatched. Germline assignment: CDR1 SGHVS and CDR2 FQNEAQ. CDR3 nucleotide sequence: TGTGCCAGCAGCACTTGGACTAGCGGGCGCAATGAGCAGTTCTTC. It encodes CASSTWTSGRNEQFF.

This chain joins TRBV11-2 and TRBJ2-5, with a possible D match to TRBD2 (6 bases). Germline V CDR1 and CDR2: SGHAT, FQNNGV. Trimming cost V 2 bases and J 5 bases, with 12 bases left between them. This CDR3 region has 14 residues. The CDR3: CASSLRRAQETQYF. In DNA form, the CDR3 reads TGTGCCAGCAGCTTAAGGAGGGCCCAGGAGACCCAGTACTTC.

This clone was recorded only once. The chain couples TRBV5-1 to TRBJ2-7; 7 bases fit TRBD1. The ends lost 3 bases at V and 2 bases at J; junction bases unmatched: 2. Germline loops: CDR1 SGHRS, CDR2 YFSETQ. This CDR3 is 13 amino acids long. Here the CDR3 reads CASSWGQTYEQYF. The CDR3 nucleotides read TGCGCCAGCAGCTGGGGACAGACCTACGAGCAGTACTTC.

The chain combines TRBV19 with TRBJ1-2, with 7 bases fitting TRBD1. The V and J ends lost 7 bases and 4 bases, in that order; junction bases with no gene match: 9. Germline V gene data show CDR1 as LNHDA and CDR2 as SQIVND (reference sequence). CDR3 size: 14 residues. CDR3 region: CASTNRDSTYGYTF. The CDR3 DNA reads TGTGCCAGTACCAACCGGGACAGTACCTATGGCTACACCTTC. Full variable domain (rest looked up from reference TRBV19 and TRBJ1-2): DGGITQSPKYLFRKEGQNVTLSCEQNLNHDAMYWYRQDPGQGLRLIYYSQIVNDFQKGDIAEGYSVSREKKESFPLTVTSAQKNPTAFYLCASTNRDSTYGYTFGSGTRLTVV.

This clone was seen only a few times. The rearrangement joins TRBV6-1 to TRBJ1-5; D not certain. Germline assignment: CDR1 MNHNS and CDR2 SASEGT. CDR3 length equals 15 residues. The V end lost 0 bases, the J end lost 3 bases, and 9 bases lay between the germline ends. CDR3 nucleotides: TGTGCCAGCAGTGAAGCGAACAGTTTCAATCAGCCCCAGCATTTT. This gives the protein CASSEANSFNQPQHF.

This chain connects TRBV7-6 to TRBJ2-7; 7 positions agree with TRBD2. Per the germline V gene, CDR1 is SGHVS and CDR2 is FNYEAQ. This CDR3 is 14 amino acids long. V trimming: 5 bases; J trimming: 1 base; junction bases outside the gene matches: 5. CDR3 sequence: CASSPGGLSYEQYF. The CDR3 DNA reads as TGTGCCAGCAGCCCGGGAGGTCTGTCCTACGAGCAGTACTTC.

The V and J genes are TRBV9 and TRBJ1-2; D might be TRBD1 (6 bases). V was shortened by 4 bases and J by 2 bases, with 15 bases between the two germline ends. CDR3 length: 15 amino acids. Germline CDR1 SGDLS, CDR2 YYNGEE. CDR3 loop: CASSPRGGSNYGYTF. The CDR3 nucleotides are TGTGCCAGCAGCCCAAGGGGGGGCTCCAACTATGGCTACACCTTC.